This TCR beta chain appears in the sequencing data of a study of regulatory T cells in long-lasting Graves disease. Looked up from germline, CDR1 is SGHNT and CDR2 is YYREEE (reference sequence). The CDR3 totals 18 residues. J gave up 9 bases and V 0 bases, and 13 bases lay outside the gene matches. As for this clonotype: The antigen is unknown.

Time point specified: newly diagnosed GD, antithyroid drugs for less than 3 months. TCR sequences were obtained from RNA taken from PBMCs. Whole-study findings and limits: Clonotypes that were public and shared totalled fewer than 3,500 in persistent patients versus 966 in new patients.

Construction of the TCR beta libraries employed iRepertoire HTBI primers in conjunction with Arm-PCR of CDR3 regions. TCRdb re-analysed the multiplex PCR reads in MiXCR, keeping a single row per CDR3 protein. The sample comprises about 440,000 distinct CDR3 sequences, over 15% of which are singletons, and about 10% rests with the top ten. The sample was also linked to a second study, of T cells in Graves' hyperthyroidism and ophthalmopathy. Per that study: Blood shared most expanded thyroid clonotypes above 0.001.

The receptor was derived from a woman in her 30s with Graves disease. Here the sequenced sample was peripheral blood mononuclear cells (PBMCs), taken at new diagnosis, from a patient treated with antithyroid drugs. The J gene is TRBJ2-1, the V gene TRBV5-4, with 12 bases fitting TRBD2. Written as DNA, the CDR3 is TGTGCCAGCAGCTTGGGGGCCGCTAGCGGGAGGGTGAGGGGTGAGCAGTTCTTC. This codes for CASSLGAASGRVRGEQFF.